The rows below give T cell receptor beta chains drawn from one sample of a study of Ad26.COV2.S vaccination and SARS-CoV-2 variants. The method was immunoSEQ multiplex PCR; TCRdb's version includes in-frame clones alone and lacks a portion of them. The sample holds around 450,000 clones, approximately 92% seen once. The source material was peripheral blood, sampled in a trial of Ad26.COV2.S vaccine versus placebo. These receptors came from a person aged 18 to 65 who received the Ad26.COV2.S COVID-19 vaccine or a placebo. Each CDR3 is given with its conserved first and last residue. Part of the rows lack a size; the others show once, few, many or a class for expanded clones.

abundance,v_gene,CDR3aa
-,TRBV5-6,CASSLSSASTDTQYF
-,TRBV7-2,CASSSQGGPQHF
-,TRBV27,CASSLGGLGIQYF
-,TRBV30,CAWRGGRTYEQYF
-,TRBV30,CAWTPRTAPATEAFF
-,TRBV11-2,CASSYSSGRLVTDTQYF
-,TRBV5-1,CASSLTGTGFSGNTIYF
once,TRBV7-8,CASSFGSGYTEAFF
-,TRBV5-4,CASSFGLAGAEQYF
-,TRBV6-5,CASSYSSYGYTF
-,TRBV11-3,CASSNGPYYEQYF
once,TRBV7-6,CASSLGTAEAFF
-,TRBV4-3,CASSLQRGGTEAFF
-,TRBV6-1,CASSEAKGQASNQPQHF
-,TRBV12-3/TRBV12-4,CASTATDTQYF
-,TRBV12-3/TRBV12-4,CASSLRERETQYF
-,TRBV30,CAWSVLPRATGELFF
-,TRBV11-2,CASSHPGLAGGHQYF
-,TRBV12-3/TRBV12-4,CASSSVPFEQFF
-,TRBV7-9,CASLSRPGSSYNEQFF
few,TRBV7-9,CASSLAGFPGQYF
-,TRBV7-9,CASSSTGGWYGYTF
-,TRBV27,CASSLGLAGAYEQYF
-,TRBV19,CASSIPGREETQYF
-,TRBV2,CASNKGQFSYNEQFF
once,TRBV4-1,CASSLVNTGELFF
-,TRBV4-3,CASSQVWSSYEQYF
-,TRBV2,CASRRITGELFF
-,TRBV5-6,CASSPYGGSGNTIYF
-,TRBV21-1,CASSNGRSPADNEQFF
-,TRBV5-1,CASSFRHRQETQYF
-,TRBV4-2,CASSHQDDRHGYTF
-,TRBV3-1/TRBV3-2,CASSRDHRTDTQYF
once,TRBV5-1,CASSENADLQETQYF
-,TRBV6-5,CASSYSTGGGGEQYF
-,TRBV18,CASSPSAHTNYNEQFF
few,TRBV5-4,CASSLGGASSYNEQFF
-,TRBV19,CASSLLAGTGEQFF
-,TRBV27,CASSYRDSVDEQYF
few,TRBV19,CASSQGGGTGELFF
-,TRBV24-1,CATSDYTGLAGNEQYF
-,TRBV7-2,CASSLLGRSRGTIYF
few,TRBV5-1,CASSLENRNQPQHF